This T cell receptor beta chain originates from a study of blood T cell repertoires in COVID-19 (dated by TCRdb to the early 2020s). General notes on the study: Samples from collaborators originated in the United States, Italy and Spain and spanned both the acute and convalescent phases of COVID-19. The prospective study material was composed of cDNA or gDNA derived from T cells, B-cell-depleted T cells, or PBMCs. Subjects who had been exposed to COVID-19, were actively infected with it, or had recovered from it provided the deeply sampled blood TCRbeta repertoires that made up the dataset. A freely available public database, intended as a resource for researchers studying the immune response to SARS-CoV-2, is where the repertoires were released. The samples were drawn from two sources: the first 160 participants of the ongoing ImmuneRACE study, and 1,254 subjects contributed by 6 global collaborators. The sample metadata nearly always contained a de-identified subject ID, COVID-19 status, age in years and sex. Where HLA class I and class II types were available, the types were taken from metadata supplied by the sample provider, not from assay-based typing.

The immunoSEQ Assay, a bias-controlled multiplex PCR, was used to amplify TCRbeta CDR3 regions from genomic DNA. In the original analysis: Within the assay, amplification of reference gene primers was used to estimate how many nucleated cells each sample contained. Sequence reads were collapsed and filtered to measure the absolute abundance of every unique TCRbeta CDR3 rearrangement. For each sample, productive Simpson clonality was calculated as the square root of Simpson's diversity index over productive rearrangements. Held by TCRdb, this immuneACCESS table contains in-frame sequences only and omits some clones. Under half of the omission traces to an unresolved V gene where checked; the cause of the rest is unknown. The V and J calls and clone size come from that table; D and trimming were worked out from the DNA. For this sample the table gives 90,000 to 150,000 clones, of which roughly 89% were detected only once. The top ten clonotypes cover about 2% of the sample.

The collaborating institutions used their own protocols to collect whole blood in K2EDTA tubes. For TCRbeta analysis, collaborators shipped samples as frozen whole blood, isolated PBMCs, or DNA extracted from either of those sample types. Summary of the overall study and its limitations: The amount of clinical and demographic metadata varied by source and participant and was provided uncurated.

Regarding this clone: Its cognate antigen has yet to be identified. Per-base quality was not reported, and no clone a single base away is much larger than it.

The CDR3, from cysteine to phenylalanine, totals 14 residues. Only the CDR3 DNA stays, 42 bases, in frame from base 1. Compared with germline, V lacks 6 bases and J lacks 5 bases; bases without a gene match: 5. The germline V gene yields SNHLY for CDR1 and FYNNEI for CDR2. The clonotype comes from a woman in her fifties or sixties with acute or convalescent COVID-19. The receptor chain draws on TRBV2 and TRBJ1-5; 9 bases in between match TRBD1. Sequencing used peripheral blood. The CDR3 corresponds to CASRKDRGDQPQHF. The DNA sequence is TGTGCCAGCAGGAAGGACAGGGGAGATCAGCCCCAGCATTTT. Where the CDR3 stops, the reference TRBV2 and TRBJ1-5 genes take over; the full variable domain is EPEVTQTPSHQVTQMGQEVILRCVPISNHLYFYWYRQILGQKVEFLVSFYNNEISEKSEIFDDQFSVERPDGSNFTLKIRSTKLEDSAMYFCASRKDRGDQPQHFGDGTRLSIL.